A single sample is the source of the 5 T cell receptor beta chains below, sequenced in a study of Graves' ophthalmopathy and Graves' hyperthyroidism. RNA transcripts served as template for amplifying TCR beta CDR3 sequences. HTBI primers served in a first-round RT-PCR, which a second-round multiplex PCR followed. TCRdb passed the multiplex PCR reads through MiXCR, listing each CDR3 protein once. The top ten hold 2.5% to 3.5% of the sample, which has some 410,000 distinct CDR3 sequences, 20% to 25% seen once. The sequenced material came from peripheral blood. Receptors originate from a young woman with stable Graves' hyperthyroidism.

Ten or more counts support this clonotype. The rearrangement joins TRBV12-3 or TRBV12-4 to TRBJ1-5; D remains unclear. The ends were cut back, 4 bases at V and 4 bases at J, with 8 bases in the middle. CDR3 length: 13 residues. The CDR3 sequence: CASSSPGNQPQHF. The CDR3 DNA reads TGTGCCAGCAGTTCCCCGGGTAATCAGCCCCAGCATTTT.

For this clonotype: Just one base apart from a much larger clone, this may be a read error. The chain employs TRBV7-9 and TRBJ2-7; D unclear. Germline-derived CDR1 and CDR2 are SEHNR and FQNEAQ (reference sequence). Trimming took off 5 bases at V and 5 bases at J, with 16 bases between the two ends. The CDR3 consists of 14 residues. The CDR3 nucleotides read TGTGCCAGCAGCCAGGTGGCAGGAAACCACGAGCAGTACTTC. Translating it yields CASSQVAGNHEQYF. Full variable domain (missing parts from reference TRBV7-9 and TRBJ2-7): DTGVSQNPRHKITKRGQNVTFRCDPISEHNRLYWYRQTLGQGPEFLTYFQNEAQLEKSRLLSDRFSAERPKGSFSTLEIQRTEQGDSAMYLCASSQVAGNHEQYFGPGTRLTVT.

The J gene is TRBJ2-7, the V gene TRBV29-1; 7 bases are a match to TRBD1. With 0 bases clipped from V and 4 bases from J, the junction kept 9 bases outside the gene matches. The germline V gene encodes CDR1 SQVTM and CDR2 ANQGSEA. The CDR3 sequence is 15 residues long. DNA for the CDR3: TGCAGCGTTGAAGAAGTGCCAGGGGGATCGTACGAGCAGTACTTC. It specifies CSVEEVPGGSYEQYF.

The chain recombines TRBV12-3 or TRBV12-4 with TRBJ2-5; D gene uncertain. The CDR3 spans 13 residues. Trimming pared 6 bases from V and 2 bases from J, leaving 10 bases between. CDR3 sequence reads: CASSPSQQETQYF. The CDR3 DNA is TGTGCCAGCAGCCCCTCCCAGCAAGAGACCCAGTACTTC.

This clonotype was found a few times. J is TRBJ1-1 and V is TRBV5-1, with a possible D match to TRBD1 (6 bases). Germline-derived CDR1 and CDR2 are SGHRS and YFSETQ. Trimming left V 4 bases short and J 1 base short, with 14 bases between. This CDR3 has 15 amino acids. Here the CDR3 reads CASSPGWGANTEAFF. CDR3 bases: TGCGCCAGCAGCCCCGGATGGGGGGCGAACACTGAAGCTTTCTTT.